These 26 T cell receptor beta chains share one sample of origin, sequenced in a study of response to subunit inactivated influenza vaccine. TCRdb re-analysed the RT-PCR reads in MiXCR, keeping a single row per CDR3 protein. The repertoire holds about 500,000 distinct CDR3 sequences, with about 15% as singletons. This material consisted of CD4+ T cells sorted from PBMCs, taken roughly 24 months after vaccination. These receptor sequences come from a man between 50 and 75 years old who received an inactivated influenza vaccine.

The sample holds a few counts of this clonotype. This sequence joins TRBV5-1 and TRBJ2-3, with D perhaps assigned TRBD1 or TRBD2 (6 bases each). The length of the CDR3 is 14 residues. V lost 5 bases, J lost 4 bases, and 14 bases lay in between. Germline CDR1 reads SGHRS; CDR2 reads YFSETQ. The CDR3: CASSRRGAPDTQYF. The CDR3 coding sequence is TGCGCCAGCAGTCGTAGGGGGGCCCCAGATACGCAGTATTTT.

J is TRBJ2-7 and V is TRBV7-2; TRBD2 aligns across 8 bases. This CDR3 region has 15 residues. Germline V gene sequence: CDR1 SGHTA, CDR2 FQGNSA. V shed 3 bases and J 2 bases; nucleotides not matched to a gene: 6. For the CDR3, the DNA is TGTGCCAGCAGCTTGGAATTAGCGGGACCCTACGAGCAGTACTTC. Translating it yields CASSLELAGPYEQYF.

The chain couples TRBV27 to TRBJ2-7; 10 nucleotides line up with TRBD1. Germline lookup yields CDR1 MNHEY and CDR2 SMNVEV (reference sequence). This CDR3 has 17 amino acids. With V trimmed by 0 bases and J by 4 bases, 9 bases remained unmatched. CDR3 amino acids: CASSLSLSRTGGYEQYF. CDR3 in DNA: TGTGCCAGCAGTTTATCGTTGTCCAGGACAGGGGGTTACGAGCAGTACTTC.

This clonotype turned up a few times. This chain joins TRBV7-2 and TRBJ2-7, with TRBD1 matching 8 bases. J gave up 7 bases and V 5 bases, and 10 bases lay outside the gene matches. This CDR3 has 14 residues. Germline V CDR1 and CDR2: SGHTA, FQGNSA. The CDR3 bases are TGTGCCAGCAGCCTACAGACAGGGGCGTGGGAGCAGTACTTC. The encoded protein is CASSLQTGAWEQYF.

The rearrangement uses TRBV15 and TRBJ1-4, with TRBD1 identical over 7 bases. Unmatched junction bases numbered 14, after V lost 8 bases and J lost 2 bases. This CDR3 has 17 amino acids. Germline V gives CDR1 LNHNV, CDR2 YYDKDF (reference sequence). CDR3 in amino acids: CATHRVEGALTNEKLFF. Written as DNA, the CDR3 is TGTGCCACCCATCGGGTGGAGGGGGCACTCACTAATGAAAAACTGTTTTTT.

This clonotype occurred a few times. This chain joins TRBV9 and TRBJ2-2, with 8 nucleotides matching TRBD2. The junction had 5 bases not matched to a gene; V was cut back by 0 bases and J by 1 base. The CDR3 is 17 amino acids. Germline V CDR1 and CDR2: SGDLS, YYNGEE. The CDR3 here is CASSVVASGQNTGELFF. In nucleotides, the CDR3 is TGTGCCAGCAGCGTAGTGGCTAGCGGGCAGAACACCGGGGAGCTGTTTTTT.

The chain recombines TRBV4-2 with TRBJ2-6; D unresolved. V was clipped by 0 bases and J by 0 bases, with 6 bases between them. The length of the CDR3 is 16 residues. From germline, CDR1 is LGHNA and CDR2 YNFKEQ. The CDR3 coding sequence is TGTGCCAGCAGCCAAGATTGGACCTCTGGGGCCAACGTCCTGACTTTC. It translates to CASSQDWTSGANVLTF.

This clonotype was seen a few times. V usage is TRBV7-2 and J usage is TRBJ1-4; D call uncertain. The germline V gene has CDR1 SGHTA and CDR2 FQGNSA. The ends were cut back, 8 bases at V and 7 bases at J, with 8 bases in the middle. The CDR3 has 11 residues. The CDR3, as DNA: TGTGCCAGCGGTTTCGGTGAAAAACTGTTTTTT. It specifies CASGFGEKLFF.

The chain uses TRBV6-1 and TRBJ2-1, with 15 nucleotides matching TRBD2. This CDR3 comprises 16 residues. V was clipped by 5 bases and J by 8 bases; unmatched bases: 7. Germline V lookup: CDR1 MNHNS, CDR2 SASEGT. CDR3 DNA sequence: TGTGCCAGCAGTAAGGGACTAGCGGGAGGTACTGATGAGCAGTTCTTC. Translation: CASSKGLAGGTDEQFF.

This clonotype was detected a few times. The V gene is TRBV5-5, the J gene TRBJ1-2, with TRBD1 as a possible D gene (6 bases). The germline V gene encodes CDR1 SGHKS and CDR2 YYEKEE (reference sequence). V was cut by 3 bases and J by 1 base, with 10 bases left in between. The CDR3 extends over 14 amino acids. CDR3 nucleotides: TGTGCCAGCAGCTGGCAGGACAGTAACTATGGCTACACCTTC. Its translation: CASSWQDSNYGYTF.

This clonotype was seen only a few times. In DNA form, the CDR3 reads TGCAGTGCCCAGGGACAGGTGACTCACTATGGCTACACCTTC. Its translation: CSAQGQVTHYGYTF. The chain has TRBV20-1 and TRBJ1-2, with 8 bases that match TRBD1. This CDR3 spans 14 amino acids. Germline V gene data show CDR1 as DFQATT and CDR2 as SNEGSKA (reference sequence). V lost 6 bases and J lost 3; bases outside the gene matches: 9.

This clonotype was picked up a small number of times. The V call is TRBV20-1, the J call TRBJ1-2; D is unresolved. V gave up 5 bases and J gave up 1 base, with 11 bases separating them. This CDR3 has 13 amino acids. Germline V gives CDR1 DFQATT, CDR2 SNEGSKA (reference sequence). DNA of the CDR3: TGCAGTGCTCCGGGGATGAGTAACTATGGCTACACCTTC. Translation: CSAPGMSNYGYTF.

The sample holds a few counts of this clonotype. The chain links TRBV20-1 to TRBJ2-3; D may match TRBD1 or TRBD2 (5 bases each). The CDR3 is made up of 13 amino acids. V lost 3 bases and J 8 bases, leaving 15 bases between the germline ends. Germline loops: CDR1 DFQATT, CDR2 SNEGSKA (reference sequence). CDR3 loop: CSARGTDPITQYF. The DNA of the CDR3 is TGCAGTGCTAGGGGGACGGACCCTATTACGCAGTATTTT.

V and J are TRBV7-2 and TRBJ2-7; unclear D gene. Germline V lookup: CDR1 SGHTA, CDR2 FQGNSA. Trimming left V 1 base short and J 7 bases short, with 14 bases between. CDR3 length equals 14 residues. The CDR3 DNA is TGTGCCAGCAGCTTAGAAGGCGCTATGCGAGAGCAGTACTTC. This codes for CASSLEGAMREQYF.

This clonotype was observed many times. This chain links TRBV6-1 with TRBJ1-4, with a tentative D call TRBD1 (5 bases). Per germline, CDR1 MNHNS and CDR2 SASEGT. Trimming took 8 bases from V and 2 from J, leaving 12 bases between them. This CDR3 is 14 amino acids long. The CDR3 sequence is CASGRQTTNEKLFF. The CDR3 bases are TGTGCCAGCGGGCGACAGACCACTAATGAAAAACTGTTTTTT.

This clonotype was recorded at least ten times. The chain employs TRBV11-2 and TRBJ2-7; the D gene is possibly TRBD2 (5 bases). V lost 0 bases, J lost 3 bases, and 12 bases lay in between. Germline V gene sequence: CDR1 SGHAT, CDR2 FQNNGV. The CDR3 consists of 15 residues. The CDR3 here is CASSLDRGTSYEQYF. CDR3 DNA sequence: TGTGCCAGCAGCTTAGATCGGGGAACGAGCTACGAGCAGTACTTC.

The chain is built from TRBV28 and TRBJ2-4; the D is unclear. This CDR3 comprises 15 residues. V lost 6 bases, J lost 2 bases, and 14 bases lay in between. CDR1 is MDHEN, CDR2 SYDVKM, per germline. CDR3 amino acids: CASSLRVGSKNIQYF. CDR3 coding DNA: TGTGCCAGCAGCCTCCGAGTCGGATCCAAAAACATTCAGTACTTC. Full variable domain (outside the CDR3, taken from reference TRBV28 and TRBJ2-4): DVKVTQSSRYLVKRTGEKVFLECVQDMDHENMFWYRQDPGLGLRLIYFSYDVKMKEKGDIPEGYSVSREKKERFSLILESASTNQTSMYLCASSLRVGSKNIQYFGAGTRLSVL.

This clonotype was counted a few times. V is TRBV9 and J is TRBJ2-5; D gene ambiguous. Trimming pared 6 bases from V and 2 bases from J, leaving 11 bases between. The CDR3 extends over 13 amino acids. Germline CDR1 is SGDLS and CDR2 is YYNGEE. In nucleotides, the CDR3 is TGTGCCAGCAATGTGGAACCGCAAGAGACCCAGTACTTC. This sequence encodes CASNVEPQETQYF.

This clonotype has more than one count but fewer than ten. V is TRBV18 and J is TRBJ2-1, with a weak D call TRBD1 (5 bases). CDR3 length: 16 amino acids. From germline, CDR1 is KGHSH and CDR2 LQKENI. V gave up 0 bases and J gave up 3 bases, with 12 bases separating them. The CDR3 spells CASSPPERRGYNEQFF. In nucleotides, the CDR3 is TGTGCCAGCTCACCACCCGAGCGAAGGGGCTACAATGAGCAGTTCTTC. Drawing the rest from reference TRBV18 and TRBJ2-1, the complete variable domain is NAGVMQNPRHLVRRRGQEARLRCSPMKGHSHVYWYRQLPEEGLKFMVYLQKENIIDESGMPKERFSAEFPKEGPSILRIQQVVRGDSAAYFCASSPPERRGYNEQFFGPGTRLTVL.

The genes are TRBV7-2 and TRBJ2-3; perhaps TRBD1 as D (6 bases). CDR1 SGHTA and CDR2 FQGNSA come from the germline V gene. The CDR3 is made up of 16 amino acids. With 0 bases removed from V and 1 base from J, the gap between germline ends came to 11 bases. The CDR3 spells CASSLALRGGTDTQYF. The CDR3 DNA reads as TGTGCCAGCAGCTTAGCCCTCAGGGGCGGCACAGATACGCAGTATTTT.

This clonotype was detected only once. J is TRBJ2-2 and V is TRBV12-3 or TRBV12-4; TRBD1 matches at 8 bases. The CDR3 sequence is 19 residues long. V lost 11 bases to trimming and J lost 2 bases; unmatched junction nucleotides: 22. DNA for the CDR3: TGTGCCTTCAGGGCCGGGACAGGAAATGTTGCCAGAAACACCGGGGAGCTGTTTTTT. This translates into CAFRAGTGNVARNTGELFF.

The chain employs TRBV12-3 or TRBV12-4 and TRBJ1-3; no clear D gene. The V end was cut by 6 bases, the J end by 0 bases, with 15 bases between. The CDR3 is made up of 16 amino acids. CDR3 DNA sequence: TGTGCCAGCAGCCGCAACCCGTTGAGCTCTGGAAACACCATATATTTT. Amino acids: CASSRNPLSSGNTIYF.

The CDR3 nucleotides read TGTGCCAGCAGTTTGCTCACGTGGTTGCAGTTCTTC. This encodes CASSLLTWLQFF. The chain joins TRBV7-9 to TRBJ2-1, with D hard to call. Trimming took off 6 bases at V and 12 bases at J, with 15 bases between the two ends. Germline V gene lookup returns CDR1 SEHNR and CDR2 FQNEAQ (reference sequence). CDR3 length: 12 residues.

This sequence joins TRBV29-1 and TRBJ1-2; TRBD1 might be the D (6 bases). V shed 7 bases and J shed 5 bases, with 14 bases lying between them. Germline CDR1 and CDR2: SQVTM and ANQGSEA. This CDR3 region has 12 residues. The CDR3 here is CSASQGGYGYTF. For the CDR3, the DNA is TGCAGCGCCTCACAGGGCGGGTATGGCTACACCTTC. Combining the CDR3 with reference TRBV29-1 and TRBJ1-2 gives the whole variable domain SAVISQKPSRDICQRGTSLTIQCQVDSQVTMMFWYRQQPGQSLTLIATANQGSEATYESGFVIDKFPISRPNLTFSTLTVSNMSPEDSSIYLCSASQGGYGYTFGSGTRLTVV.

The J gene is TRBJ1-4, the V gene TRBV4-3; no definite D call. V lost 5 bases and J lost 0, with 13 bases in between. The CDR3 has 16 residues. CDR1 LGHNA and CDR2 YSLEER come from the germline V gene. CDR3 region: CASSFRSEATNEKLFF. In DNA, the CDR3 is TGCGCCAGCAGCTTCCGATCCGAGGCAACTAATGAAAAACTGTTTTTT.

The chain combines TRBV4-1 with TRBJ2-1; TRBD2 is a possible D gene (6 bases). This CDR3 is built from 15 residues. Per germline, CDR1 MGHRA and CDR2 YSYEKL. V was clipped by 4 bases and J by 4 bases, with 14 bases between them. CDR3 region: CASSLPGLPYNEQFF. The CDR3 DNA reads TGCGCCAGCAGCCTCCCGGGACTCCCTTACAATGAGCAGTTCTTC.